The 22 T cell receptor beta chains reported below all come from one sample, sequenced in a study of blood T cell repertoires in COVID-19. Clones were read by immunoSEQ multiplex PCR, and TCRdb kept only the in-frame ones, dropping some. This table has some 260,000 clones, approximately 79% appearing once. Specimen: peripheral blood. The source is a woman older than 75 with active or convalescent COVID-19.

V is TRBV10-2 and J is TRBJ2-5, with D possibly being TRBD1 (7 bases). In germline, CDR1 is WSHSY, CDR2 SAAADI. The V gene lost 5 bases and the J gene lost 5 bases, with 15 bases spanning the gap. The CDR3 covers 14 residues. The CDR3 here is CASSTGVSGETQYF. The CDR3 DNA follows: TGCGCCAGCAGTACAGGGGTGAGCGGGGAGACCCAGTACTTC.

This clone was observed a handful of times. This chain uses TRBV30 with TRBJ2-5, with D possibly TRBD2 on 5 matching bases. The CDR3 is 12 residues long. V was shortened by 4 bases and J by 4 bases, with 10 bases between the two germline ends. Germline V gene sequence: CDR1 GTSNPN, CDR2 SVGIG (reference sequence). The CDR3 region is CAWKGVPETQYF. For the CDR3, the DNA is TGTGCCTGGAAGGGAGTGCCAGAGACCCAGTACTTC.

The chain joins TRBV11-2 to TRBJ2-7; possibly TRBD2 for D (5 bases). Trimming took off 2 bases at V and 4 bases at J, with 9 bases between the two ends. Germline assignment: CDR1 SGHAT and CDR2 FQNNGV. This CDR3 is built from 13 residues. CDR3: CASSLSGGYEQYF. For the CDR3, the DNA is TGTGCCAGCAGCTTATCTGGCGGGTACGAGCAGTACTTC.

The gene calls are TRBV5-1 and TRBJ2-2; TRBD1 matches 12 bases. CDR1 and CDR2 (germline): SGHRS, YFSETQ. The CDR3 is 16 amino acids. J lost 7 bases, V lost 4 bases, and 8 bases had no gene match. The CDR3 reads CASSPGTGGGGGELFF. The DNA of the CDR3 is TGCGCCAGCAGCCCCGGGACAGGGGGCGGTGGCGGGGAGCTGTTTTTT.

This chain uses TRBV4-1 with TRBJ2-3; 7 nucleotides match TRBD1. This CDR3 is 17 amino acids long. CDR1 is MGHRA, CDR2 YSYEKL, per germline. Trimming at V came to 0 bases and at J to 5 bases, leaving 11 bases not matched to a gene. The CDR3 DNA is TGCGCCAGCAGCCAAGAGGGTGAGGGGGCTCTAGGAGATACGCAGTATTTT. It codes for CASSQEGEGALGDTQYF.

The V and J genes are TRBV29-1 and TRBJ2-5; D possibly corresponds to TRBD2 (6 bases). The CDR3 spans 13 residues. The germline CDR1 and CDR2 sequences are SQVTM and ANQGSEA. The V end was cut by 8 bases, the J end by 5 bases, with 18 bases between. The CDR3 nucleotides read TGCAGCTACCGGAAAGCGGGTGCGGAGACCCAGTACTTC. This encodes CSYRKAGAETQYF. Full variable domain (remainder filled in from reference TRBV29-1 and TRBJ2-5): SAVISQKPSRDICQRGTSLTIQCQVDSQVTMMFWYRQQPGQSLTLIATANQGSEATYESGFVIDKFPISRPNLTFSTLTVSNMSPEDSSIYLCSYRKAGAETQYFGPGTRLLVL.

This CDR3 reads CATSRTGIRAFF. DNA of the CDR3: TGTGCCACCAGCAGGACAGGGATCCGGGCTTTCTTT. The rearrangement links TRBV15 to TRBJ1-1; 7 bases line up with TRBD1. In germline, CDR1 is LNHNV, CDR2 YYDKDF (reference sequence). The junction had 6 bases not matched to a gene; V was cut back by 3 bases and J by 11 bases. The CDR3 is 12 residues long.

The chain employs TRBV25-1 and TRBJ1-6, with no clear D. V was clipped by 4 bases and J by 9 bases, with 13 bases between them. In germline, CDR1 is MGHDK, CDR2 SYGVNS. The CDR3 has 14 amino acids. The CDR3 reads CASSGSGFFSPLHF. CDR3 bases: TGTGCCAGCAGTGGATCGGGGTTTTTTTCACCCCTCCACTTT.

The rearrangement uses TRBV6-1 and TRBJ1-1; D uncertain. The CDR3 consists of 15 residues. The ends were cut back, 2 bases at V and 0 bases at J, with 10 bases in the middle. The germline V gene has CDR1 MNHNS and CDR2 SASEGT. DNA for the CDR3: TGTGCCAGCAGTGAATACAGTAACATGAACACTGAAGCTTTCTTT. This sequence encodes CASSEYSNMNTEAFF.

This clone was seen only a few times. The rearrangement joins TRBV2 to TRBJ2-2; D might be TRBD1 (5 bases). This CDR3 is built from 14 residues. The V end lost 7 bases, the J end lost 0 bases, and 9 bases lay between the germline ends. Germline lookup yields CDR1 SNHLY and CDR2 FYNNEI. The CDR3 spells CASTRTTNTGELFF. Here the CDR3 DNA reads TGTGCCAGCACCAGGACAACGAACACCGGGGAGCTGTTTTTT.

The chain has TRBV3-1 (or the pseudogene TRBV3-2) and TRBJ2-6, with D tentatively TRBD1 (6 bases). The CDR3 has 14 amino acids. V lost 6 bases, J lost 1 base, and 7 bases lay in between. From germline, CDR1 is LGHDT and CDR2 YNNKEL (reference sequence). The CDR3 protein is CASSQGSGANVLTF. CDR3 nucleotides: TGTGCCAGCAGTCAGGGGTCTGGGGCCAACGTCCTGACTTTC.

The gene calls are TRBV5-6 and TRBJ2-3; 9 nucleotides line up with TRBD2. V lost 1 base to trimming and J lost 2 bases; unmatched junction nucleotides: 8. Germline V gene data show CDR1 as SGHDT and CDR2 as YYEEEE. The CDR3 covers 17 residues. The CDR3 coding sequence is TGTGCCAGCAGCTTGTTATCGAGCGGGGGGAACACAGATACGCAGTATTTT. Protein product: CASSLLSSGGNTDTQYF.

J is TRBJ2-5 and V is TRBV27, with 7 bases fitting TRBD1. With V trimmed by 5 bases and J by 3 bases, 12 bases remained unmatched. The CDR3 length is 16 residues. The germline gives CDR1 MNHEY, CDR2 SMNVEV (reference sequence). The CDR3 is CASSRQGFAPEETQYF. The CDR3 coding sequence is TGTGCCAGCAGTCGACAGGGTTTTGCCCCAGAAGAGACCCAGTACTTC.

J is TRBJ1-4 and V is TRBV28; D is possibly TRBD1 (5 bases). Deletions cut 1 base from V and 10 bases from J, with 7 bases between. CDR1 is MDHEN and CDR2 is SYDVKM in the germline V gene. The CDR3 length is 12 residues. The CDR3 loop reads CASSLSGVKLFF. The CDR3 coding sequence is TGTGCCAGCAGTTTATCGGGGGTAAAACTGTTTTTT.

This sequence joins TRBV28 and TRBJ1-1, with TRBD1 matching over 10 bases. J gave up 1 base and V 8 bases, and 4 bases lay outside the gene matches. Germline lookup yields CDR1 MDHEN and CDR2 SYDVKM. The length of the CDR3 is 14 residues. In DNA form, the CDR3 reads TGTGCCAGCGGGACAGGGGTCCCGAACACTGAAGCTTTCTTT. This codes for CASGTGVPNTEAFF.

CDR3 in amino acids: CASSDRRDAGSGNTIYF. CDR3 nucleotides: TGCGCCAGCAGTGACCGGCGGGACGCCGGCTCTGGAAACACCATATATTTT. V usage is TRBV10-1 and J usage is TRBJ1-3; D possibly corresponds to TRBD1 (5 bases). This CDR3 comprises 17 residues. Germline V gives CDR1 WNHNN, CDR2 SYGVQD (reference sequence). V was trimmed by 3 bases and J by 0 bases, leaving 15 bases between them.

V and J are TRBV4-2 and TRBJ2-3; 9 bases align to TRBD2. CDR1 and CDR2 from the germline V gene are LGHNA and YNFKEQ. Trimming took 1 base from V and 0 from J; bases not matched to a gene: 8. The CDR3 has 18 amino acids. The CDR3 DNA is TGTGCCAGCAGCCAAGGCCTTGGACTAGCGACCAGCACAGATACGCAGTATTTT. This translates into CASSQGLGLATSTDTQYF.

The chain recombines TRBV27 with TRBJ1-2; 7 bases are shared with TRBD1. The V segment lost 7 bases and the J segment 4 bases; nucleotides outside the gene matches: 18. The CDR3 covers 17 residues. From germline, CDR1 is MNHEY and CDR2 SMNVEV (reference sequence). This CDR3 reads CASTKTADRTFGYGYTF. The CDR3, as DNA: TGTGCCAGCACTAAAACAGCGGACAGGACCTTTGGCTATGGCTACACCTTC.

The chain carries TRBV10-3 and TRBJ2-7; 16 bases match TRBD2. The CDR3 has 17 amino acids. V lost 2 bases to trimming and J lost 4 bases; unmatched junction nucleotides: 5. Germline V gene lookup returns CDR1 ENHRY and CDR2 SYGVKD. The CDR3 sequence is CAISEGTSGRAGYEQYF. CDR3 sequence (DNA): TGTGCCATCAGTGAGGGGACTAGCGGGAGGGCCGGGTACGAGCAGTACTTC.

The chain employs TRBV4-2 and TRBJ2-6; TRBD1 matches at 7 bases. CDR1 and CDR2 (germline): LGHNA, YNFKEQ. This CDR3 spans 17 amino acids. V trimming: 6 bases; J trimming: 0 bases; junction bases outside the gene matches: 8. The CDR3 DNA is TGTGCCAGCAGTCCGGACAGGCTTACCTCTGGGGCCAACGTCCTGACTTTC. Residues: CASSPDRLTSGANVLTF.

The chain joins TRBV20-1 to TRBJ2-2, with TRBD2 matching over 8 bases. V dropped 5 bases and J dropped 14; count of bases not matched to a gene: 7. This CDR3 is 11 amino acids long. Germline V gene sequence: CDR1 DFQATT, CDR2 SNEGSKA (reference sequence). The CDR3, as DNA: TGCAGTGCTTATATAAGCGGGGGACTGTTTTTT. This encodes CSAYISGGLFF.

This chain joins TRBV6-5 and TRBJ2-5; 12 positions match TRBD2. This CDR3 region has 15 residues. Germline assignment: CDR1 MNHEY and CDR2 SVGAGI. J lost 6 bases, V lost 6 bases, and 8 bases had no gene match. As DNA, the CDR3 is TGTGCCAGCAGCCCACTAGCGGGAGGTTTAAAGACCCAGTACTTC. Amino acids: CASSPLAGGLKTQYF.